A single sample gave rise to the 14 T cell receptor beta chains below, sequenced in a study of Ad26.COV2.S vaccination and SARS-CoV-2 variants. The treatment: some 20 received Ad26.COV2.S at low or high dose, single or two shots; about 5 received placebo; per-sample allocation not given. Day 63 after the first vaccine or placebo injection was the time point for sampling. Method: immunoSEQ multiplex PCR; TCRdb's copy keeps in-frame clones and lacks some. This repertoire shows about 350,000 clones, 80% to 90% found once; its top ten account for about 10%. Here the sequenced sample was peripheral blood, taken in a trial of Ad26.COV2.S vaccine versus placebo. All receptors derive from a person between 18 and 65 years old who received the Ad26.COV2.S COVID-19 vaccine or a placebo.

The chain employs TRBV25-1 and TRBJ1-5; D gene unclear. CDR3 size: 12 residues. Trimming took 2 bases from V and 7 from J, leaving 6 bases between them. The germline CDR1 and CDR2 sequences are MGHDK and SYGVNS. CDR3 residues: CASSEVGQPQHF. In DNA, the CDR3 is TGTGCCAGCAGTGAAGTTGGGCAGCCCCAGCATTTT.

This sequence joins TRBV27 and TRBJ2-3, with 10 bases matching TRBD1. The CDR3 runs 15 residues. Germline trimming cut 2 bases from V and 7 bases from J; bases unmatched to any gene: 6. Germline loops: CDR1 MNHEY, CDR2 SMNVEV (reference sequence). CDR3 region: CASSLRGQGTNTQYF. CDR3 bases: TGTGCCAGCAGTTTAAGGGGACAGGGGACAAATACGCAGTATTTT.

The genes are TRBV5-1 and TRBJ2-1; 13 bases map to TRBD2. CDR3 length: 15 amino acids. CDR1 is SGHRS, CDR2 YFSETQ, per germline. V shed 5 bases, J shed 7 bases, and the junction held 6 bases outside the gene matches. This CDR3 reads CASSGLAGENNEQFF. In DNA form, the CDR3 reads TGCGCCAGCAGTGGACTAGCGGGAGAGAATAATGAGCAGTTCTTC.

CDR3 sequence reads: CASSPRVAGAYEQYF. The CDR3 nucleotides read TGTGCCAGCAGCCCAAGAGTGGCAGGGGCCTACGAGCAGTACTTC. The chain is built from TRBV9 and TRBJ2-7, with a possible D match to TRBD1 (6 bases). V was shortened by 4 bases and J by 2 bases, with 16 bases between the two germline ends. The CDR3 is made up of 15 amino acids. From germline, CDR1 is SGDLS and CDR2 YYNGEE.

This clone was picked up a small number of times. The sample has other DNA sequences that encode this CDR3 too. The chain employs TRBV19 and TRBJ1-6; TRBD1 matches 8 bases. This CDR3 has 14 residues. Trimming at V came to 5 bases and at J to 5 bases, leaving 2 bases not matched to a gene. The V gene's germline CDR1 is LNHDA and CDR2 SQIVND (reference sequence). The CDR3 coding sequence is TGTGCCAGTAGTTTGGACAGGGATAATTCACCCCTCCACTTT. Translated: CASSLDRDNSPLHF.

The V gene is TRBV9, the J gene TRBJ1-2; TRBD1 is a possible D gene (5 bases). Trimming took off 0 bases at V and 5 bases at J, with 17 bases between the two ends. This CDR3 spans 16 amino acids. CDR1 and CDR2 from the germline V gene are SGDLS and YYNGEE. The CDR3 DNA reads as TGTGCCAGCAGCGTAGCCCCAAACTATGGGGGATATGGCTACACCTTC. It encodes CASSVAPNYGGYGYTF.

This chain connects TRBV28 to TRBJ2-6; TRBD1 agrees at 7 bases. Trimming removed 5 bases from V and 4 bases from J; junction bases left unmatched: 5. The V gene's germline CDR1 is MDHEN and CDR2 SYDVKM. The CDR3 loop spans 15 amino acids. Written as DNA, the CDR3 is TGTGCCAGCAGTCTAACAGGGGCCGGGGCCAACGTCCTGACTTTC. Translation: CASSLTGAGANVLTF.

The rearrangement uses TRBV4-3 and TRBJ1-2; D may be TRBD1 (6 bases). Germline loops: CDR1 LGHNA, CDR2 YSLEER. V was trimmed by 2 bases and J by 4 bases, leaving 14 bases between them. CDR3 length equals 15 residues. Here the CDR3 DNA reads TGCGCCAGCAGCCAATCTGTGGGGGCGCCCTATGGCTACACCTTC. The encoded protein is CASSQSVGAPYGYTF.

The CDR3 DNA reads as TGTGCCAGCAGCCAATTAGGAGGAGCGAACACCGGGGAGCTGTTTTTT. Translating gives CASSQLGGANTGELFF. The chain is built from TRBV7-6 and TRBJ2-2, with D possibly matching TRBD2 (5 bases). CDR1 and CDR2 (germline): SGHVS, FNYEAQ. This CDR3 contains 16 residues. Trimming left V 5 bases short and J 0 bases short, with 13 bases between.

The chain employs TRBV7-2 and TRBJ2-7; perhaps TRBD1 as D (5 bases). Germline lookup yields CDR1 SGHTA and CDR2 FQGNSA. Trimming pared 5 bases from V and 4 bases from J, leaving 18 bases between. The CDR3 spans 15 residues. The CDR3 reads CASSLVGLGSYEQYF. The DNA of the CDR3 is TGTGCCAGCAGCCTCGTGGGGCTGGGATCATACGAGCAGTACTTC.

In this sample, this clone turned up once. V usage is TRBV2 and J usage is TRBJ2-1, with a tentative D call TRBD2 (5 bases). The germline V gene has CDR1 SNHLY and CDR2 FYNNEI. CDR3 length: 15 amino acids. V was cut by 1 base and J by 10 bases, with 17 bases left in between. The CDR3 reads CASSEVGRLLVEQFF. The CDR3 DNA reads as TGTGCCAGCAGTGAAGTAGGGAGACTCCTCGTGGAGCAGTTCTTC.

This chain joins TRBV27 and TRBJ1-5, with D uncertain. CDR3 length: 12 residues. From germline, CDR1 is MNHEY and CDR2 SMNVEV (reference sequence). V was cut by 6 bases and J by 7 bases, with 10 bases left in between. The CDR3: CASRTGRQPQHF. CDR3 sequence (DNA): TGTGCCAGCAGGACTGGAAGGCAGCCCCAGCATTTT.

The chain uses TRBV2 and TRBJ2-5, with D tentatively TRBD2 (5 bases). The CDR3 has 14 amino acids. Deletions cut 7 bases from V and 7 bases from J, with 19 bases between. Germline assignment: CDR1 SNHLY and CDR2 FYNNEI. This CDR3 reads CASKYRAVEGTQYF. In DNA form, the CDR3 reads TGTGCCAGCAAGTATCGGGCCGTTGAGGGGACCCAGTACTTC.

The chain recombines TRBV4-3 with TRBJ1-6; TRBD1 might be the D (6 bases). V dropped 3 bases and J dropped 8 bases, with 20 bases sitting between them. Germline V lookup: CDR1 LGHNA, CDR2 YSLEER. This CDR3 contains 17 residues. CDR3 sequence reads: CASSQGRPGQPYSPLHF. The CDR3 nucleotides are TGCGCCAGCAGCCAGGGAAGACCAGGACAGCCCTATTCACCCCTCCACTTT.